This T cell receptor beta chain came from a study of cytomegalovirus exposure and HLA in healthy donors. Overall study results and limits: It is likely that the observed cluster of highly shared sequence variants was a sequencing artifact.

A remark on this clone: Its target is not known.

The trim removed 0 bases at V and 8 bases at J, leaving 5 bases unmatched. This CDR3 has 15 amino acids. The germline gives CDR1 LNHNV, CDR2 YYDKDF (reference sequence). PCR employed 60 Vbeta and 13 Jbeta primers. TCRdb's table, derived via immunoSEQ multiplex PCR, lists solely in-frame clones and lacks some. The sample shows a few hundred thousand clones, about 83% of them seen only once. The chain joins TRBV15 to TRBJ2-1, with TRBD1 matching 9 bases. This receptor was taken from a woman aged 40 to 49 in good health and CMV-seropositive. The sequenced material came from PBMCs. The CDR3 reads CATSRDPGQGYEQFF. In nucleotides, the CDR3 is TGTGCCACCAGCAGAGATCCGGGACAGGGTTATGAGCAGTTCTTC.